This T cell receptor (beta chain) was documented in a study of regulatory T cells in long-lasting Graves disease. About the research overall: Treatment with antithyroid drugs for over 5 years, together with positive TSH receptor antibodies, meant persistent Graves' disease.

As for time point: persistent/refractory GD, antithyroid drugs over 5 years with positive TRAb. Construction of the TCR library relied on RNA isolated from PBMCs. The patients were drawn from one endocrinology department in Xi'an, China. The authors drew around 9 milliliters of peripheral blood into EDTA tubes. After removal of 7 bases from V and 6 bases from J, the junction contained 7 bases not matched to a gene. This CDR3 contains 14 residues. Germline V gene sequence: CDR1 LNHDA, CDR2 SQIVND (reference sequence). In building TCR beta libraries, iRepertoire HTBI primers were used together with Arm-PCR of CDR3 regions. TCRdb reanalysed the multiplex PCR reads using MiXCR and keeps one entry per CDR3 protein. The table records roughly 500,000 distinct CDR3 sequences, about 20% of them present only once.

The rearrangement uses TRBV19 and TRBJ2-1, with 9 bases fitting TRBD2. This material consisted of peripheral blood mononuclear cells (PBMCs), taken when the disease was refractory, from a patient treated with antithyroid drugs. This clonotype originated in a female donor with Graves disease. The CDR3 region is CASKVAGVSNEQFF. CDR3 nucleotide sequence: TGTGCCAGTAAGGTAGCGGGAGTGAGCAATGAGCAGTTCTTC.